The source of this T cell receptor beta chain is a study of CD8 T cells in ankylosing spondylitis. A remark on this clonotype: Its antigen is as yet unknown.

One entry per CDR3 protein results from TCRdb running MiXCR on the 5' RACE reads. The table records over 600,000 distinct CDR3 sequences, 15% to 20% of them present only once. Notes on the study in general: Disease-associated clones were CD8+ and fairly uncommon in peripheral blood. Disease-associated clones were reportedly significantly overrepresented in matched ankylosing spondylitis synovial fluid. Made up of under 10 highly homologous variants, a TCR beta motif appeared characteristic of ankylosing spondylitis blood.

This CDR3 is 13 amino acids long. V was trimmed by 0 bases and J by 15 bases, leaving 15 bases between them. Germline V gene lookup returns CDR1 MGHRA and CDR2 YSYEKL. Specimen: blood, either unsorted or a sorted T cell fraction (not recorded which). The source of this sequence is a male donor with ankylosing spondylitis. The V gene is TRBV4-1, the J gene TRBJ2-4; no definite D call. CDR3 residues: CASSQDGIKSLYF. CDR3 DNA: TGCGCCAGCAGCCAAGATGGGATAAAGTCATTGTACTTC.